The rows below give T cell receptor beta chains drawn from one sample of a study of T cell responses to AZD1222 COVID-19 vaccine. Assay used: immunoSEQ multiplex PCR; TCRdb lists only in-frame clones, some missing. This sample has under 150,000 clones, with around 90% found just once. The specimen comprised peripheral blood, sampled 28 days after the second AZD1222 dose. These receptors were obtained from an adult who received the AZD1222 COVID-19 vaccine. Each CDR3 is given with its conserved first and last residue. The D gene is left open where the match is weak. The size entry is marked missing in some rows and otherwise reads once, few, many or a size class.

j_call v_call d_call clone_size cdr3_nt cdr3_aa
TRBJ2-7 TRBV29-1 TRBD1 - TGCAGCGCACGCACAAGATCCGGGACAGGGTACCCCTTCCTCTACGAGCAGTACTTC CSARTRSGTGYPFLYEQYF
TRBJ1-6 TRBV6-5 - few TGTGCCAGCAGCTTGGGCTACAGGAGCAATTCACCCCTCCACTTT CASSLGYRSNSPLHF
TRBJ1-6 TRBV7-6 - - TGTGCCAGCAGCTTACAGGCCCTGGGCGAGGGGCCCCTCCACTTT CASSLQALGEGPLHF
TRBJ1-6 TRBV6-5 - - TGTGCCAGCAGCCTTGGACGGTATAATTCACCCCTCCACTTT CASSLGRYNSPLHF
TRBJ1-2 TRBV19 - - TGTGCCAGTAGTATCATCCTAAAGGGCGGCTACACCTTC CASSIILKGGYTF
TRBJ1-1 TRBV11-3 - - TGTGCCAGCGGCACAGGGAACACTGAAGCTTTCTTT CASGTGNTEAFF
TRBJ1-4 TRBV19 - - TGTGCCAGTACCCCGGGGGGGCTTTCCGAAAAACTGTTTTTT CASTPGGLSEKLFF
TRBJ1-5 TRBV28 - - TGTGCCGGCCTTCCCGCGGGCGTGAATAGCAATCAGCCCCAGCATTTT CAGLPAGVNSNQPQHF
TRBJ2-3 TRBV18 TRBD1 - TGTGCCAGCTCAACCGGACAGGTTAGCACAGATACGCAGTATTTT CASSTGQVSTDTQYF
TRBJ2-3 TRBV6-2/TRBV6-3 TRBD1 - TGTGCCAGCAGTTACTCACGGACAGGGAGCACAGATACGCAGTATTTT CASSYSRTGSTDTQYF
TRBJ1-4 TRBV5-4 - once TGTGCCAGCAGCTTGGAGGTCGCAGGCGGGAATGAAAAACTGTTTTTT CASSLEVAGGNEKLFF
TRBJ2-7 TRBV19 - - TGTGCCAGTAGTACCCGGGGCAGGGGTTACGAGCAGTACTTC CASSTRGRGYEQYF
TRBJ1-2 TRBV9 TRBD1 - TGTGCCAGCAGCGTAGGGGACAGTTATGGCTACACCTTC CASSVGDSYGYTF
TRBJ2-1 TRBV7-8 - - TGTGCCAGCAGCTTAGGCCGTTTACGGGGGGCGTCCTACAATGAGCAGTTCTTC CASSLGRLRGASYNEQFF
TRBJ1-1 TRBV7-8 - - TGTGCCAGCAGTTACCGGGACATTCTCTCGAACACTGAAGCTTTCTTT CASSYRDILSNTEAFF
TRBJ2-7 TRBV10-3 - - TGTGCCATCAGCCAGGGACTGTCCGCGGAGCAGTACTTC CAISQGLSAEQYF
TRBJ1-1 TRBV7-9 - - TGTGCCAGCAGCGGAGGGCCGGGCAACACTGAAGCTTTCTTT CASSGGPGNTEAFF
TRBJ2-1 TRBV5-1 TRBD2 - TGCGCCAGCAGCATTATCACTAGCGGTGGGGCCAATGAGCAGTTCTTC CASSIITSGGANEQFF
TRBJ1-1 TRBV12-3/TRBV12-4 - - TGTGCCAGCCAGGAGGTTATTACTGAAGCTTTCTTT CASQEVITEAFF
TRBJ2-1 TRBV5-1 - - TGCGCCAGCCGGGGGAACCCCAATCAATACAATGAGCAGTTCTTC CASRGNPNQYNEQFF
TRBJ1-5 TRBV4-1 TRBD1 few TGCGCCAGCAGCCAGGGACCGGACAGGGGACAGCCCCAGCATTTT CASSQGPDRGQPQHF
TRBJ1-1 TRBV19 - - TGTGCCAGTAGTATACCCGGACGGCTGAACACTGAAGCTTTCTTT CASSIPGRLNTEAFF
TRBJ1-2 TRBV15 - - TGTGCCACCAGCAGAGATAGGGGAGGCTATGGCTACACCTTC CATSRDRGGYGYTF
TRBJ2-1 TRBV2 TRBD1 - TGTGCCGCCAGCACCGGGACAGGGTCGAATGAGCAGTTCTTC CAASTGTGSNEQFF
TRBJ2-1 TRBV9 - - TGTGCCAGCAGCGTAAGCCTAGCGAATTACAATGAGCAGTTCTTC CASSVSLANYNEQFF
TRBJ1-2 TRBV14 - - TGTGCCAGCAGCCAAGAAACAGGGATTTTTTATGGCTACACCTTC CASSQETGIFYGYTF
TRBJ1-5 TRBV7-2 - - TGTGCCAGCAGCCTACGACAGGGCAATCAGCCCCAGCATTTT CASSLRQGNQPQHF
TRBJ2-7 TRBV5-1 - once TGCGCCAGCAGCCCTCAGTCAGGGCCCCAATACGAGCAGTACTTC CASSPQSGPQYEQYF